This TCR beta chain was identified during a study of blood T cell repertoires in COVID-19. About the study: Material from acute and convalescent COVID-19 was sourced from the United States, Italy and Spain.

Germline V gene data show CDR1 as LNHDA and CDR2 as SQIVND (reference sequence). The CDR3 extends over 11 amino acids. V gave up 7 bases and J gave up 12 bases; unmatched junction bases: 7. Method: immunoSEQ multiplex PCR; TCRdb's copy keeps in-frame clones and lacks some. The table includes about 260,000 clones, about 89% detected once. The material sequenced was peripheral blood. The origin of this receptor is a man between 40 and 49 years old with active or convalescent COVID-19. This chain uses TRBV19 with TRBJ1-2; 8 positions match TRBD1. CDR3 nucleotides: TGTGCCAGTATCCAGGGGGCCCACCACACCTTC. It translates to CASIQGAHHTF.